One TCR beta chain is described in this entry. These data belong to a study of resident and recirculating memory T cells in vitiligo. The CDR3 covers 16 residues. V lost 2 bases, J lost 3 bases, and 11 bases lay in between. Germline V gives CDR1 KGHSH, CDR2 LQKENI. Only in-frame clones appear in the TCRdb table, and some are missing; sequencing was by immunoSEQ multiplex PCR. The table has tens of thousands of clones, approximately 93% seen once. Sequenced sample: blood. The chain links TRBV18 to TRBJ1-6; D ambiguous. The receptor's source is a male donor with vitiligo. CDR3 in amino acids: CASSPVGGNYNSPLHF. Here the CDR3 DNA reads TGTGCCAGCTCACCAGTTGGCGGAAACTATAATTCACCCCTCCACTTT.